The entry below describes one TCR beta chain. As yet, its antigen is unknown. These data originate in a study of cytomegalovirus exposure and HLA in healthy donors. Regarding the study as a whole: The authors later linked a missense DCLRE1C variant to TCR beta V- and J-gene trimming. The presence/absence work took it that sequencing depth was about the same across donors.

The germline CDR1 and CDR2 sequences are MDHEN and SYDVKM. The CDR3 length is 18 residues. The ends were cut back, 2 bases at V and 3 bases at J, with 21 bases in the middle. Primers included in the PCR were 60 Vbeta and 13 Jbeta primers. Sequenced by immunoSEQ multiplex PCR; TCRdb stores in-frame clones only, minus some. The data contain 120,000 or so clones, over 60% of them singletons. This chain links TRBV28 with TRBJ2-3, with D possibly TRBD2 on 5 matching bases. The sequenced sample consisted of PBMCs. This clonotype was sampled from a man in his late teens or twenties in good health and CMV-seropositive. In DNA form, the CDR3 reads TGTGCCAGCAGTTTAAGCGTACGGAGGAGTTGGTGGACAGATACGCAGTATTTT. Amino acid sequence: CASSLSVRRSWWTDTQYF.